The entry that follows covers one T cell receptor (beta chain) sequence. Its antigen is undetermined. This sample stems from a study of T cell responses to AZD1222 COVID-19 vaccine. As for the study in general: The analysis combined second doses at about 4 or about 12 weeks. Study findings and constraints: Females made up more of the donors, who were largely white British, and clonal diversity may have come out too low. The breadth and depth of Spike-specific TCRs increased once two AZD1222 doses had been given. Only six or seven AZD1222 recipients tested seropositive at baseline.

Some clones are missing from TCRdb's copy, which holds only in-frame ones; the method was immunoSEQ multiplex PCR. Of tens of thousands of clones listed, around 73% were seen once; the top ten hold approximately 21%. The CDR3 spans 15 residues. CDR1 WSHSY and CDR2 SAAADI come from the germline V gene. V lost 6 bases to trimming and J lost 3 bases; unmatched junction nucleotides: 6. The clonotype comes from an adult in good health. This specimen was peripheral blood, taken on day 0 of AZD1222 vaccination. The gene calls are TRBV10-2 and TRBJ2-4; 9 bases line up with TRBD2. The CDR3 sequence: CASRGAGGDKNIQYF. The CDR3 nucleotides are TGCGCCAGCAGAGGCGCGGGAGGGGACAAAAACATTCAGTACTTC.